Presented here are 23 T cell receptor beta chains from one specimen sequenced in a study of OX40 agonist ivuxolimab in advanced cancers. Using immunoSEQ multiplex PCR, the repertoire was profiled, and TCRdb retains in-frame clones only, with some absent. The table shows roughly 77,000 clones, with more than 90% occurring only once. The sample in question was CD4+ or CD8+ T cells sorted from blood, obtained in a trial of the OX40 agonist ivuxolimab. These receptors were collected from an adult with an advanced solid tumor such as melanoma, head and neck, liver or kidney cancer.

V usage is TRBV18 and J usage is TRBJ2-6, with 12 bases that match TRBD1. V lost 6 bases, J lost 0 bases, and 9 bases stayed unmatched. This CDR3 is built from 19 residues. Germline CDR1 reads KGHSH; CDR2 reads LQKENI. The CDR3 DNA is TGTGCCAGCTCTCGCGTTGGGACAGGGGGCCTCTCTGGGGCCAACGTCCTGACTTTC. As protein: CASSRVGTGGLSGANVLTF.

The CDR3: CSVVRTSGSYEQYF. As DNA, the CDR3 is TGCAGCGTTGTGAGGACTAGCGGGTCCTACGAGCAGTACTTC. The rearrangement uses TRBV29-1 and TRBJ2-7, with 11 bases fitting TRBD2. CDR3 length equals 14 residues. Trimming took 4 bases from V and 1 from J; bases not matched to a gene: 3. Per the germline V gene, CDR1 is SQVTM and CDR2 is ANQGSEA.

V and J are TRBV4-1 and TRBJ1-3; no clear D gene. The germline V gene has CDR1 MGHRA and CDR2 YSYEKL. V lost 0 bases and J lost 11, with 14 bases in between. There are 14 residues in the CDR3. The CDR3 protein is CASSQELGRIAIYF. CDR3 DNA: TGCGCCAGCAGCCAAGAACTTGGCAGGATTGCCATATATTTT.

CDR3 nucleotide sequence: TGTGCCTGGAGTGTAAGTGGGACCCTACCCAGCAATCAGCCCCAGCATTTT. Translated, it gives CAWSVSGTLPSNQPQHF. The chain joins TRBV30 to TRBJ1-5; a weak D match, TRBD1 (5 bases). This CDR3 is 17 amino acids long. CDR1 and CDR2 (germline): GTSNPN, SVGIG (reference sequence). The V and J ends lost 0 bases and 1 base respectively, with 16 bases between them.

The rearrangement uses TRBV6-6 and TRBJ1-2, with D unresolved. Trimming pared 11 bases from V and 2 bases from J, leaving 18 bases between. Germline loops: CDR1 MNHNY, CDR2 SVGAGI (reference sequence). The CDR3 is 14 amino acids. CDR3 sequence (DNA): TGTGCCGGCATCACTCCGGGCACGAACTATGGCTACACCTTC. Translating it yields CAGITPGTNYGYTF.

The V gene is TRBV11-2, the J gene TRBJ2-2; the D gene is possibly TRBD2 (6 bases). The CDR3 length is 15 residues. CDR1 and CDR2 from the germline V gene are SGHAT and FQNNGV. The germline V and J ends were trimmed by 5 bases and 7 bases, with 17 bases remaining between them. The CDR3 bases are TGTGCCAGCAGCCCTTCCGGAGGGGCGAACGGGGAGCTGTTTTTT. This sequence encodes CASSPSGGANGELFF.

This clone was observed a handful of times. The chain couples TRBV9 to TRBJ1-3, with a tentative D call TRBD1 (5 bases). This CDR3 spans 15 amino acids. V gave up 3 bases and J gave up 0 bases, with 10 bases separating them. Germline V lookup: CDR1 SGDLS, CDR2 YYNGEE. The CDR3 coding sequence is TGTGCCAGCAGCGCTGGGGGGAGCTCTGGAAACACCATATATTTT. Amino acid sequence: CASSAGGSSGNTIYF.

The chain employs TRBV30 and TRBJ2-5, with D possibly TRBD1 on 6 matching bases. Per germline, CDR1 GTSNPN and CDR2 SVGIG (reference sequence). This CDR3 is 13 amino acids long. Trimming removed 4 bases at V and 1 base at J, with 10 bases between. This chain's CDR3 is CAWTRDTQETQYF. In DNA form, the CDR3 reads TGTGCCTGGACTCGGGACACCCAAGAGACCCAGTACTTC.

The chain has TRBV19 and TRBJ2-7; D ambiguous. Trimming pared 2 bases from V and 5 bases from J, leaving 10 bases between. This CDR3 has 13 amino acids. Per germline, CDR1 LNHDA and CDR2 SQIVND (reference sequence). The CDR3: CASSISLRHEQYF. CDR3 in DNA: TGTGCCAGTAGTATATCCCTCCGCCACGAGCAGTACTTC.

The chain joins TRBV5-1 to TRBJ2-1; the D call may be TRBD1 or TRBD2 (5 bases each). The germline gives CDR1 SGHRS, CDR2 YFSETQ. V lost 1 base, J lost 0 bases, and 11 bases lay in between. The CDR3 runs to 16 residues. Written as DNA, the CDR3 is TGCGCCAGCAGCTTGTCCGGGACCTCCTCCTACAATGAGCAGTTCTTC. Translated: CASSLSGTSSYNEQFF.

This clone has only a few counts. This chain uses TRBV11-3 with TRBJ2-1; 7 positions agree with TRBD2. The junction had 14 bases not matched to a gene; V was cut back by 5 bases and J by 7 bases. Germline CDR1 SGHNT, CDR2 YENEEA. The CDR3 covers 16 residues. The CDR3 loop is CASSAEEIAGRNEQFF. The CDR3 bases are TGTGCCAGCAGCGCAGAGGAGATAGCGGGTAGGAATGAGCAGTTCTTC. Using reference TRBV11-3 and TRBJ2-1 for the parts outside the CDR3, the full variable domain is EAGVVQSPRYKIIEKKQPVAFWCNPISGHNTLYWYLQNLGQGPELLIRYENEEAVDDSQLPKDRFSAERLKGVDSTLKIQPAELGDSAVYLCASSAEEIAGRNEQFFGPGTRLTVL.

The genes are TRBV25-1 and TRBJ2-1; 11 nucleotides agree with TRBD2. This CDR3 contains 16 residues. Germline V gives CDR1 MGHDK, CDR2 SYGVNS. The J segment lost 6 bases and the V segment lost 5 bases, leaving 9 bases of the junction unmatched. CDR3: CASSRLLAGGGNEQFF. CDR3 nucleotides: TGTGCCAGCAGTAGACTTCTAGCGGGAGGCGGCAATGAGCAGTTCTTC. The variable domain in full, with the rest retrieved from reference TRBV25-1 and TRBJ2-1, is EADIYQTPRYLVIGTGKKITLECSQTMGHDKMYWYQQDPGMELHLIHYSYGVNSTEKGDLSSESTVSRIRTEHFPLTLESARPSHTSQYLCASSRLLAGGGNEQFFGPGTRLTVL.

The chain couples TRBV19 to TRBJ2-7; TRBD1 agrees at 11 bases. Germline V gives CDR1 LNHDA, CDR2 SQIVND (reference sequence). Trimming cost V 5 bases and J 3 bases; bases outside gene matches: 9. This CDR3 contains 16 residues. The CDR3 bases are TGTGCCAGTAGTCTTAATGTGGGACAGGGGGTCTACGAGCAGTACTTC. Protein product: CASSLNVGQGVYEQYF.

This clone appeared a single time. This rearrangement joins TRBV21-1 to TRBJ2-5; TRBD2 was called by the table and not checked on the DNA. TRBV21-1 is given as a pseudogene. CDR3 length: 10 residues. CDR3 sequence reads: CASPGWTQYF. CDR3 coding DNA: TGTGCCAGCCCGGGTTGGACCCAGTACTTC.

The rearrangement links TRBV19 to TRBJ1-5, with 9 nucleotides matching TRBD1. After removal of 6 bases from V and 0 bases from J, the junction contained 18 bases not matched to a gene. CDR3 size: 20 residues. From germline, CDR1 is LNHDA and CDR2 SQIVND (reference sequence). The CDR3 coding sequence is TGTGCCAGTAGCTACTCCCCAGGGACAGGGACTACCTATAGCAATCAGCCCCAGCATTTT. Its protein is CASSYSPGTGTTYSNQPQHF.

The chain is built from TRBV19 and TRBJ1-2; D is unclear. The germline V and J ends were trimmed by 7 bases and 4 bases, with 19 bases remaining between them. The germline CDR1 and CDR2 sequences are LNHDA and SQIVND (reference sequence). The CDR3 extends over 15 amino acids. Here the CDR3 DNA reads TGTGCCAGTACCCTATCGAGAAAACTCCTCTATGGCTACACCTTC. It encodes CASTLSRKLLYGYTF.

This chain connects TRBV10-3 to TRBJ1-1; 9 bases are shared with TRBD1. In germline, CDR1 is ENHRY, CDR2 SYGVKD. V lost 4 bases and J lost 2; bases outside the gene matches: 11. This CDR3 is 17 amino acids long. CDR3 loop: CAISGGFLGQGNTEAFF. In DNA form, the CDR3 reads TGTGCCATCAGTGGGGGATTTTTGGGACAGGGTAACACTGAAGCTTTCTTT.

The chain couples TRBV18 to TRBJ2-1, with a weak D call TRBD2 (6 bases). Trimming removed 2 bases at V and 2 bases at J, with 10 bases between. Germline lookup yields CDR1 KGHSH and CDR2 LQKENI. This CDR3 has 15 residues. The CDR3 spells CASSPGGVAYNEQFF. CDR3 coding DNA: TGTGCCAGCTCACCAGGCGGGGTAGCCTACAATGAGCAGTTCTTC.

V gene TRBV11-2 combines with J gene TRBJ2-5; TRBD1 agrees at 8 bases. The CDR3 has 15 amino acids. The germline V gene encodes CDR1 SGHAT and CDR2 FQNNGV. Trimming took 4 bases from V and 4 from J; bases not matched to a gene: 8. CDR3 DNA: TGTGCCAGCAGCTGGCAGGGGGCGGTAGGAGAGACCCAGTACTTC. Amino acids: CASSWQGAVGETQYF. The full variable domain, its missing parts supplied by reference TRBV11-2 and TRBJ2-5, is EAGVAQSPRYKIIEKRQSVAFWCNPISGHATLYWYQQILGQGPKLLIQFQNNGVVDDSQLPKDRFSAERLKGVDSTLKIQPAKLEDSAVYLCASSWQGAVGETQYFGPGTRLLVL.

The rearrangement joins TRBV15 to TRBJ2-4, with a tentative D call TRBD2 (6 bases). The length of the CDR3 is 13 residues. Germline V CDR1 and CDR2: LNHNV, YYDKDF (reference sequence). V was cut by 0 bases and J by 7 bases, with 7 bases left in between. CDR3 bases: TGTGCCACCAGCAGAGATCGGGGGAACATTCAGTACTTC. The encoded protein is CATSRDRGNIQYF. Full variable domain (missing parts from reference TRBV15 and TRBJ2-4): DAMVIQNPRYQVTQFGKPVTLSCSQTLNHNVMYWYQQKSSQAPKLLFHYYDKDFNNEADTPDNFQSRRPNTSFCFLDIRSPGLGDTAMYLCATSRDRGNIQYFGAGTRLSVL.

V is TRBV12-5 and J is TRBJ2-3; 9 bases are a match to TRBD1. V was clipped by 1 base and J by 6 bases; unmatched bases: 5. This CDR3 contains 15 residues. Looked up from germline, CDR1 is LGHNT and CDR2 is FRNRAP. In DNA form, the CDR3 reads TGTGCTAGTGGTTTGGAGGGGACAGGGATGGATACGCAGTATTTT. Translating gives CASGLEGTGMDTQYF.

The chain employs TRBV5-4 and TRBJ1-2; no definite D call. Germline lookup yields CDR1 SGHNT and CDR2 YYREEE (reference sequence). The CDR3 is made up of 15 amino acids. Trimming left V 4 bases short and J 4 bases short, with 17 bases between. The CDR3 loop is CASSPPLSSPYGYTF. The CDR3 coding sequence is TGTGCCAGCAGCCCCCCCCTTTCCTCCCCCTATGGCTACACCTTC.

This chain connects TRBV7-8 to TRBJ1-2; maybe TRBD1 (5 bases). Germline CDR1 is SGHVS and CDR2 is FQNEAQ. V was pared by 5 bases and J by 8 bases, with 18 bases between. CDR3 length: 14 amino acids. The CDR3 region has the DNA TGTGCCAGCAGCCCTAGGACAACGGCTGACGGCTACACCTTC. It yields the protein CASSPRTTADGYTF.